Listed below are T cell receptor beta chains from one sample, sequenced in a study of cytomegalovirus exposure and HLA in healthy donors. Profiling relied on immunoSEQ multiplex PCR, and the TCRdb table lists in-frame clones only, not all of them. This sample has about 130,000 clones, with 17% found just once. The specimen sequenced was PBMCs. All receptors come from a female donor in good health and CMV-seropositive. Each CDR3 is given with its conserved first and last residue.

>TRBJ1-2|TRBV19|14
CASSPGQGRYGYTF
>TRBJ2-1|TRBV5-6|14
CASRTGLGANEQFF
>TRBJ2-1|TRBV5-1|15
CASSSSSGRHNEQFF
>TRBJ2-7|TRBV5-4|15
CASSPGQGPFYEQYF
>TRBJ2-5|TRBV5-1|14
CASSLRLQAETQYF
>TRBJ2-3|TRBV27|14
CASSPGTSTDTQYF
>TRBJ2-3|TRBV27|15
CASSLGQTRRDTQYF
>TRBJ1-4|TRBV7-2|15
CASSLTPAVVALLFF
>TRBJ1-5|TRBV19|17
CASTSGTGASHNQPQHF
>TRBJ1-2|TRBV28|14
CASSLGQGAFGYTF
>TRBJ1-1|TRBV2|12
CASSDRGTEAFF
>TRBJ1-1|TRBV18|14
CASLPGQSNTEAFF
>TRBJ2-5|TRBV18|15
CASSPPSGNHGTQYF
>TRBJ1-5|TRBV6-5|11
CATHLTGSWHF
>TRBJ2-7|TRBV7-8|12
CASSSYSYEQYF
>TRBJ1-1|TRBV6-6|13
CASSYQVGTEAFF
>TRBJ1-4|TRBV5-8|15
CASSLEQAGDEKLFF
>TRBJ1-4|TRBV4-1|17
CASSPQGQGPFNEKLFF
>TRBJ2-7|TRBV19|17
CASSFRVRDRETYEQYF
>TRBJ1-1|TRBV5-1|16
CASSSPLGQGNTEAFF
>TRBJ1-4|TRBV11-2|16
CASSLGPAGDNEKLFF
>TRBJ1-4|TRBV14|16
CASSQDWAPANEKLFF
>TRBJ2-7|TRBV7-2|14
CASTDRGRPYEQYF
>TRBJ2-1|TRBV5-6|16
CASSLYVSGGANEQFF
>TRBJ2-3|TRBV29-1|14
CSVERVRGTDTQYF
>TRBJ1-2|TRBV10-3|14
CAISGDRGGYGYTF
>TRBJ1-4|TRBV30|13
CAWSPPPEEKLFF
>TRBJ2-3|TRBV10-3|11
CAAGVRDTQYF
>TRBJ1-5|TRBV7-8|16
CASSLEGQSSNQPQHF